One and the same sample provided the 9 T cell receptor beta chains below, sequenced in a study. TCRdb redid the calling of the 5' RACE reads with MiXCR, one entry per CDR3 protein. The sample has some 30,000 distinct CDR3 sequences; 25% to 30% are singletons. Treg sorting used a CD4+CD25+CD127-/low gate. The sample consisted of tumor-infiltrating Tregs sorted from the breast tumor. Receptors originate from a female donor with breast cancer.

This clonotype was counted many times. The CDR3 spells CASSPRQGVYNEQFF. The CDR3, as DNA: TGTGCCAGCAGCCCCCGACAGGGGGTATACAATGAGCAGTTCTTC. The chain is built from TRBV7-9 and TRBJ2-1; TRBD1 matches at 9 bases. Germline CDR1 is SEHNR and CDR2 is FQNEAQ (reference sequence). V shed 5 bases, J shed 4 bases, and the junction held 6 bases outside the gene matches. The CDR3 length is 15 residues.

This clonotype was detected a few times. This chain connects TRBV6-1 to TRBJ1-5; D is unclear. Between the trimmed V and J ends, which lost 8 bases and 0 bases, there was a span of 11 bases. The germline V gene encodes CDR1 MNHNS and CDR2 SASEGT. This CDR3 is built from 14 residues. DNA for the CDR3: TGTGCCAGCCAGCAGACCCATAGCAATCAGCCCCAGCATTTT. The encoded protein is CASQQTHSNQPQHF.

This clonotype was recorded a few times. This chain joins TRBV5-1 and TRBJ1-6; TRBD1 matches at 11 bases. The CDR3 length is 16 residues. The germline CDR1 and CDR2 sequences are SGHRS and YFSETQ. Trimming at V came to 1 base and at J to 6 bases, leaving 3 bases not matched to a gene. This chain's CDR3 is CASSLRTGGFNSPLHF. The CDR3 nucleotides read TGCGCCAGCAGCTTGAGGACAGGGGGCTTTAATTCACCCCTCCACTTT.

In this sample, this clonotype turned up once. V gene TRBV20-1 combines with J gene TRBJ2-1; 8 bases fit TRBD2. Germline V gene data show CDR1 as DFQATT and CDR2 as SNEGSKA (reference sequence). The trim removed 0 bases at V and 0 bases at J, leaving 4 bases unmatched. This CDR3 comprises 16 residues. This CDR3 is CSARDPSGGSYNEQFF. DNA for the CDR3: TGCAGTGCTAGAGATCCGAGCGGGGGCTCCTACAATGAGCAGTTCTTC.

Within the sample, this clonotype is medium-sized. The chain joins TRBV12-3 or TRBV12-4 to TRBJ2-7, with D unclear. Trimming left V 1 base short and J 2 bases short, with 6 bases between. The CDR3 covers 13 residues. The DNA for the CDR3 is TGTGCCAGCAGTTTAGTAGGCCCCTACGAGCAGTACTTC. This translates into CASSLVGPYEQYF.

This chain uses TRBV5-1 with TRBJ2-1; 8 bases are shared with TRBD2. The V gene end was trimmed by 1 base and the J gene end by 4 bases; junction bases not matched to a gene: 16. This CDR3 spans 19 amino acids. Germline CDR1 reads SGHRS; CDR2 reads YFSETQ. Written as DNA, the CDR3 is TGCGCCAGCAGCTTGTACGGGGTGTTAAGCGGGGGAACTTACAATGAGCAGTTCTTC. This translates into CASSLYGVLSGGTYNEQFF.

In its sample, this clonotype ranks as medium-sized. This rearrangement joins TRBV7-9 to TRBJ1-2; 7 bases align to TRBD1. The germline V gene has CDR1 SEHNR and CDR2 FQNEAQ (reference sequence). J was trimmed by 8 bases and V by 5 bases; bases with no gene match: 8. This CDR3 spans 13 amino acids. This chain's CDR3 is CASSRDRASGYTF. The CDR3 DNA reads as TGTGCCAGCAGCCGTGACAGGGCTAGCGGCTACACCTTC.

This clonotype was recorded a few times. The J gene is TRBJ1-1, the V gene TRBV7-2; D might be TRBD1 (5 bases). CDR1 is SGHTA and CDR2 is FQGNSA in the germline V gene. This CDR3 comprises 14 residues. V gave up 6 bases and J gave up 2 bases, with 13 bases separating them. The CDR3 loop reads CASRPRGANTEAFF. The CDR3 DNA is TGTGCCAGCAGACCCCGAGGGGCTAACACTGAAGCTTTCTTT.

The chain links TRBV9 to TRBJ1-1, with no clear D. Trimming removed 0 bases from V and 7 bases from J, with 7 bases in between. Germline V lookup: CDR1 SGDLS, CDR2 YYNGEE. CDR3 length: 12 residues. The CDR3 nucleotides are TGTGCCAGCAGCGTAGCAGAGGGTGAAGCTTTCTTT. It translates to CASSVAEGEAFF.